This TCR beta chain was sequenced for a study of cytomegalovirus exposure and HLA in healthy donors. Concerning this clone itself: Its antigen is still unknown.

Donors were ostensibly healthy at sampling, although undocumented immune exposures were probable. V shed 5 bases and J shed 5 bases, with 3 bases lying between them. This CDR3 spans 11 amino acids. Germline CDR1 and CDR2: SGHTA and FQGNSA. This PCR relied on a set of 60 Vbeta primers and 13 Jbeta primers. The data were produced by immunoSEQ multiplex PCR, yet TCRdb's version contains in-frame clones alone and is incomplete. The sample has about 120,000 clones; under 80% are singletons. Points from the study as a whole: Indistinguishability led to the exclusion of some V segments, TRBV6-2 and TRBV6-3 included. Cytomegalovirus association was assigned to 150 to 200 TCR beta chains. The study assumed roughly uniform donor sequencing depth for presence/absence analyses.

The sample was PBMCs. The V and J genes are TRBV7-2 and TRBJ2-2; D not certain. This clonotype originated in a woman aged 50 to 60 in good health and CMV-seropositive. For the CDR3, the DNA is TGTGCCAGCAGCCTAACCGGGGAGCTGTTTTTT. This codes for CASSLTGELFF.